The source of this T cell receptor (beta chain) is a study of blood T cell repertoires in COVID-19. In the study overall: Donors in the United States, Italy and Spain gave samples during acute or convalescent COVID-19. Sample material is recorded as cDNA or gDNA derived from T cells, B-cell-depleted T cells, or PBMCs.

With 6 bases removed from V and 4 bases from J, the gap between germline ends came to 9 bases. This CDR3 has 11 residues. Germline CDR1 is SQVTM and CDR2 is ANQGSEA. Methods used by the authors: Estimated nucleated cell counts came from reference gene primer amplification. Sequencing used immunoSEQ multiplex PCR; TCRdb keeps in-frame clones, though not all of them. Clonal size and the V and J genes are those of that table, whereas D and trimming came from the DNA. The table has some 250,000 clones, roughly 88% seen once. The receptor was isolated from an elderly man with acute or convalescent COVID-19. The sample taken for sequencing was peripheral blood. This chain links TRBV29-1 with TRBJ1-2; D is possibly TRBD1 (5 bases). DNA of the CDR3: TGCAGCGTGACAGACGGCTATGGCTACACCTTC. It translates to CSVTDGYGYTF.